The sequence of this T cell receptor (beta chain) was determined in a study of identical twins. Template switching (which added a universal primer site) was used, and cDNA carried unique molecular identifiers. MiXCR, applied by TCRdb to the 5' RACE reads, yields one record per CDR3 protein. This table holds approximately 530,000 distinct CDR3 sequences, about a fifth found once. To note about this clonotype: Its antigen is not known.

Trimming cost V 0 bases and J 5 bases; bases outside gene matches: 8. CDR3 length: 18 residues. In germline, CDR1 is MNHEY, CDR2 SVGAGI. Points from the study as a whole: Compared with models, monozygotic twins showed more out-of-frame TCR alpha sharing. Clonotypes of the beta chain that were abundant in cord blood carried fewer insertions (memory repertoires showed none).

This sample was also put to use in a study of yellow fever vaccine responses in identical twins.

The sequencing input was CD4+ T cells sorted from blood. The chain has TRBV6-5 and TRBJ2-2; 11 positions match TRBD2. The origin of this receptor is a woman in her late teens or twenties in good health. Written as DNA, the CDR3 is TGTGCCAGCAGTTACTCGTATCGGCTAGCGGGAGGTACCGGGGAGCTGTTTTTT. Translating gives CASSYSYRLAGGTGELFF.